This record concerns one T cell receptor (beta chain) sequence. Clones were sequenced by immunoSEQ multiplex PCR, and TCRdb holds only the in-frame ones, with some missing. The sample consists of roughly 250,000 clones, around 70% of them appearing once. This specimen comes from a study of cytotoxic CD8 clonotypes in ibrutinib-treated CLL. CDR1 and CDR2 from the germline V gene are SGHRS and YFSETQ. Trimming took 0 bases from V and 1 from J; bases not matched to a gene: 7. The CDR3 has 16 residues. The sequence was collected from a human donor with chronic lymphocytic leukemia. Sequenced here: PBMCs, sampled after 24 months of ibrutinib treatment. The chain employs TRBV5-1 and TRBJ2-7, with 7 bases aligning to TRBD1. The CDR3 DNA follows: TGCGCCAGCAGCTTGGTCGGGACAGCCCCATCCTACGAGCAGTACTTC. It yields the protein CASSLVGTAPSYEQYF.